The 30 T cell receptor beta chains given below trace back to one sample, sequenced in a study of T cell responses to AZD1222 COVID-19 vaccine. The data were produced by immunoSEQ multiplex PCR, yet TCRdb's version contains in-frame clones alone and is incomplete. The table records some 96,000 clones, about 88% of them present only once. The sequenced sample was peripheral blood, obtained on day 0 of AZD1222 vaccination. The source is an adult in good health.

The chain joins TRBV4-2 to TRBJ1-3; D is unresolved. CDR3 length: 16 residues. V was pared by 0 bases and J by 0 bases, with 9 bases between. Germline CDR1 is LGHNA and CDR2 is YNFKEQ. CDR3 in amino acids: CASSQDPEGSGNTIYF. For the CDR3, the DNA is TGTGCCAGCAGCCAAGATCCGGAAGGCTCTGGAAACACCATATATTTT.

The CDR3 DNA reads TGTGCCATCAGTACACAGGGGGATTCACCCCTCCACTTT. Residues: CAISTQGDSPLHF. The rearrangement uses TRBV10-3 and TRBJ1-6, with TRBD1 identical over 8 bases. The CDR3 sequence is 13 residues long. Per the germline V gene, CDR1 is ENHRY and CDR2 is SYGVKD. V lost 5 bases and J lost 8; bases outside the gene matches: 2.

The V call is TRBV29-1, the J call TRBJ2-1; 14 bases line up with TRBD2. There are 16 residues in the CDR3. Germline V gene lookup returns CDR1 SQVTM and CDR2 ANQGSEA. Germline trimming cut 2 bases from V and 6 bases from J; bases unmatched to any gene: 6. Written as DNA, the CDR3 is TGCAGCGTTGAAATCCCGGGACTAGCGGGAGTCAATGAGCAGTTCTTC. Amino acid sequence: CSVEIPGLAGVNEQFF.

V and J are TRBV18 and TRBJ1-6; D is possibly TRBD1 (6 bases). The length of the CDR3 is 16 residues. Germline CDR1 is KGHSH and CDR2 is LQKENI. V was shortened by 2 bases and J by 10 bases, with 18 bases between the two germline ends. Here the CDR3 reads CASSPNSGGRSSPLHF. The CDR3 region has the DNA TGTGCCAGCTCACCAAACTCCGGGGGCCGTTCGTCACCCCTCCACTTT.

The J gene is TRBJ1-1, the V gene TRBV12-3 or TRBV12-4; D may be TRBD1 (5 bases). This CDR3 comprises 13 residues. V lost 3 bases, J lost 6 bases, and 11 bases lay in between. For the CDR3, the DNA is TGTGCCAGCAGTTTTCGGGGGTTGTCTGAAGCTTTCTTT. Its protein is CASSFRGLSEAFF.

V and J are TRBV4-1 and TRBJ2-7, with D tentatively TRBD1 (7 bases). The V and J ends lost 1 base and 7 bases respectively, with 14 bases between them. The CDR3 extends over 14 amino acids. Germline V gene lookup returns CDR1 MGHRA and CDR2 YSYEKL. The CDR3 bases are TGCGCCAGCAGCCAAGGGTCGTCAGGGGGGGAGCAGTACTTC. Translated, it gives CASSQGSSGGEQYF.

The genes are TRBV5-8 and TRBJ1-4, with D uncertain. This CDR3 has 14 residues. V shed 0 bases and J shed 0 bases, with 3 bases lying between them. Germline loops: CDR1 SGHTS, CDR2 YDEGEE. This CDR3 is CASSLGATNEKLFF. CDR3 nucleotides: TGTGCCAGCAGCTTGGGTGCAACTAATGAAAAACTGTTTTTT.

The chain links TRBV7-2 to TRBJ2-7; 7 bases are shared with TRBD1. Germline lookup yields CDR1 SGHTA and CDR2 FQGNSA. This CDR3 region has 15 residues. V trimming: 5 bases; J trimming: 5 bases; junction bases outside the gene matches: 12. CDR3 nucleotide sequence: TGTGCCAGCAGCACAAATGACAGGGTCCCCCACGAGCAGTACTTC. This codes for CASSTNDRVPHEQYF. The complete variable domain, with remaining parts taken from reference TRBV7-2 and TRBJ2-7, reads GAGVSQSPSNKVTEKGKDVELRCDPISGHTALYWYRQSLGQGLEFLIYFQGNSAPDKSGLPSDRFSAERTGGSVSTLTIQRTQQEDSAVYLCASSTNDRVPHEQYFGPGTRLTVT.

V usage is TRBV4-3 and J usage is TRBJ2-7, with D maybe TRBD1 (5 bases). Germline assignment: CDR1 LGHNA and CDR2 YSLEER. The CDR3 consists of 14 residues. Deletions cut 3 bases from V and 3 bases from J, with 12 bases between. The chain's CDR3 is CASSHGQGLYEQYF. The CDR3 DNA reads TGCGCCAGCAGCCACGGGCAGGGCCTCTACGAGCAGTACTTC.

V usage is TRBV28 and J usage is TRBJ2-3; 7 nucleotides match TRBD1. V dropped 7 bases and J dropped 4; count of bases not matched to a gene: 5. The germline V gene has CDR1 MDHEN and CDR2 SYDVKM. This CDR3 region has 13 residues. In DNA form, the CDR3 reads TGTGCCAGCAATGAAGGGACAGCAGATACGCAGTATTTT. Its protein is CASNEGTADTQYF.

The chain has TRBV2 and TRBJ1-5; 10 bases match TRBD1. CDR3 size: 14 residues. After removal of 6 bases from V and 6 bases from J, the junction contained 5 bases not matched to a gene. Germline CDR1 SNHLY, CDR2 FYNNEI. CDR3 region: CASRQTGGGQPQHF. In DNA, the CDR3 is TGTGCCAGCAGACAGACAGGGGGCGGTCAGCCCCAGCATTTT.

The genes are TRBV7-9 and TRBJ1-5, with 8 bases matching TRBD1. CDR1 is SEHNR, CDR2 FQNEAQ, per germline (reference sequence). Trimming at V came to 3 bases and at J to 3 bases, leaving 1 base not matched to a gene. CDR3 length: 14 residues. The CDR3 region has the DNA TGTGCCAGCAGCTTGACAGGGGACAATCAGCCCCAGCATTTT. Amino acids: CASSLTGDNQPQHF.

The chain is built from TRBV2 and TRBJ2-5; TRBD2 matches at 9 bases. J gave up 5 bases and V 7 bases, and 5 bases lay outside the gene matches. From germline, CDR1 is SNHLY and CDR2 FYNNEI. The CDR3 loop spans 13 amino acids. The CDR3 spells CASTSGNGETQYF. CDR3 DNA: TGTGCCAGCACTAGCGGGAATGGTGAGACCCAGTACTTC. Complete variable domain (other parts from reference TRBV2 and TRBJ2-5): EPEVTQTPSHQVTQMGQEVILRCVPISNHLYFYWYRQILGQKVEFLVSFYNNEISEKSEIFDDQFSVERPDGSNFTLKIRSTKLEDSAMYFCASTSGNGETQYFGPGTRLLVL.

This clone has just one count. The rearrangement uses TRBV7-9 and TRBJ2-4; D assignment may be TRBD1 or TRBD2 (6 bases each). Germline V gene sequence: CDR1 SEHNR, CDR2 FQNEAQ (reference sequence). This CDR3 comprises 15 residues. V was cut by 2 bases and J by 8 bases, with 16 bases left in between. Here the CDR3 DNA reads TGTGCCAGCAGCTTACAAGCCCAGAGGGGGGACATTCAGTACTTC. Its translation is CASSLQAQRGDIQYF.

The chain links TRBV6-2 or TRBV6-3 to TRBJ2-1; 11 bases align to TRBD2. After removal of 0 bases from V and 9 bases from J, the junction contained 4 bases not matched to a gene. CDR1 MNHEY and CDR2 SVGEGT come from the germline V gene. The CDR3 runs to 15 residues. CDR3 region: CASSYSGLAAREQFF. The CDR3 region has the DNA TGTGCCAGCAGTTACTCGGGACTAGCGGCTCGTGAGCAGTTCTTC.

This clone has a single count. J is TRBJ2-5 and V is TRBV28, with a possible D match to TRBD1 (6 bases). The CDR3 sequence is 14 residues long. Germline CDR1 reads MDHEN; CDR2 reads SYDVKM. V shed 5 bases and J shed 2 bases, with 12 bases lying between them. The CDR3 is CASSTGNPQETQYF. CDR3 coding DNA: TGTGCCAGCAGTACAGGGAATCCACAAGAGACCCAGTACTTC. Full variable domain (outside the CDR3, taken from reference TRBV28 and TRBJ2-5): DVKVTQSSRYLVKRTGEKVFLECVQDMDHENMFWYRQDPGLGLRLIYFSYDVKMKEKGDIPEGYSVSREKKERFSLILESASTNQTSMYLCASSTGNPQETQYFGPGTRLLVL.

The chain recombines TRBV9 with TRBJ2-1, with TRBD2 matching over 7 bases. The CDR3 has 14 amino acids. Germline V gives CDR1 SGDLS, CDR2 YYNGEE. The ends lost 5 bases at V and 6 bases at J; junction bases unmatched: 8. DNA of the CDR3: TGTGCCAGCAGGGGGGGACTAACCACCAATGAGCAGTTCTTC. Protein product: CASRGGLTTNEQFF.

The gene calls are TRBV5-1 and TRBJ1-1; D uncertain. The germline gives CDR1 SGHRS, CDR2 YFSETQ. Trimming took off 6 bases at V and 0 bases at J, with 12 bases between the two ends. This CDR3 spans 14 amino acids. CDR3 sequence reads: CASTSTEVNTEAFF. In DNA, the CDR3 is TGCGCCAGCACCTCAACCGAGGTGAACACTGAAGCTTTCTTT.

The rearrangement links TRBV10-2 to TRBJ1-1; 8 nucleotides line up with TRBD1. Per the germline V gene, CDR1 is WSHSY and CDR2 is SAAADI. This CDR3 is 12 amino acids long. V shed 7 bases and J 7 bases; nucleotides not matched to a gene: 5. The DNA for the CDR3 is TGCGCCAGCAACCGACAGGGGAATGAAGCTTTCTTT. This sequence encodes CASNRQGNEAFF.

The V and J genes are TRBV19 and TRBJ1-3, with 9 bases fitting TRBD1. Per germline, CDR1 LNHDA and CDR2 SQIVND (reference sequence). The CDR3 sequence is 14 residues long. The V gene end was trimmed by 5 bases and the J gene end by 4 bases; junction bases not matched to a gene: 3. The CDR3 protein is CASSSQGAGNTIYF. The DNA of the CDR3 is TGTGCCAGTAGTTCACAGGGGGCGGGAAACACCATATATTTT.

The chain has TRBV7-9 and TRBJ2-3; D is ambiguous. Germline V gene lookup returns CDR1 SEHNR and CDR2 FQNEAQ (reference sequence). CDR3 length: 11 amino acids. V gave up 5 bases and J gave up 6 bases, with 6 bases separating them. The CDR3 nucleotides are TGTGCCAGCAGCGGTCCGGATACGCAGTATTTT. Translated, it gives CASSGPDTQYF.

The chain employs TRBV30 and TRBJ1-5, with D tentatively TRBD1 (6 bases). Germline-derived CDR1 and CDR2 are GTSNPN and SVGIG (reference sequence). The germline V and J ends were trimmed by 3 bases and 6 bases, with 15 bases remaining between them. The CDR3 spans 14 residues. CDR3 in DNA: TGTGCCTGGAGCCAACAGGGTGCTCTTCAGCCCCAGCATTTT. It codes for CAWSQQGALQPQHF.

The chain uses TRBV9 and TRBJ1-6; possible D gene TRBD1, 6 bases. CDR3 length: 17 amino acids. V was pared by 4 bases and J by 3 bases, with 17 bases between. Germline V gene sequence: CDR1 SGDLS, CDR2 YYNGEE. CDR3 DNA sequence: TGTGCCAGCAGCACAGACCCTGGACAGAACTATAATTCACCCCTCCACTTT. Residues: CASSTDPGQNYNSPLHF.

This chain uses TRBV19 with TRBJ2-1; 9 bases fit TRBD2. The CDR3 is made up of 15 amino acids. V lost 6 bases and J lost 4; bases outside the gene matches: 7. Germline V gives CDR1 LNHDA, CDR2 SQIVND (reference sequence). The chain's CDR3 is CASRVGLAHYNEQFF. The DNA for the CDR3 is TGTGCCAGTAGGGTTGGACTAGCGCATTACAATGAGCAGTTCTTC.

A remark on this clone: At one end, the junction sequence differs from germline, possibly due to a read error. This chain joins TRBV12-3 or TRBV12-4 and TRBJ2-1; D assignment may be TRBD1 or TRBD2 (5 bases each). The CDR3 extends over 13 amino acids. This CDR3 is CASRLGEYNEQFF. The CDR3 DNA reads TGTGCCAGCAGGTTAGGGGAGTACAATGAGCAGTTCTTC.

The J gene is TRBJ2-7, the V gene TRBV5-1; the D gene is possibly TRBD1 (5 bases). From germline, CDR1 is SGHRS and CDR2 YFSETQ. The CDR3 contains 14 residues. The V and J ends lost 2 bases and 0 bases respectively, with 9 bases between them. For the CDR3, the DNA is TGCGCCAGCAGCTTTGCGACAGCCTCCTACGAGCAGTACTTC. This translates into CASSFATASYEQYF.

This clone was counted only a few times. The J gene is TRBJ2-5, the V gene TRBV3-1 (or the pseudogene TRBV3-2); 7 nucleotides line up with TRBD2. The CDR3 is 16 residues long. The V gene's germline CDR1 is LGHDT and CDR2 YNNKEL (reference sequence). With 1 base clipped from V and 3 bases from J, the junction kept 8 bases outside the gene matches. CDR3 residues: CASSQVLGLAEETQYF. CDR3 DNA sequence: TGTGCCAGCAGCCAAGTCCTGGGGCTAGCGGAAGAGACCCAGTACTTC.

V is TRBV6-5 and J is TRBJ1-2; 7 bases map to TRBD1. This CDR3 region has 13 residues. Trimming removed 4 bases from V and 7 bases from J; junction bases left unmatched: 6. Germline-derived CDR1 and CDR2 are MNHEY and SVGAGI. The CDR3 nucleotides are TGTGCCAGCAGTTTCTCAGGGGGGGGTGGCTACACCTTC. Protein sequence: CASSFSGGGGYTF.

The rearrangement links TRBV15 to TRBJ2-7; D is perhaps TRBD1 (6 bases). Trimming stripped 4 bases from V and 1 base from J, with 14 bases between. This CDR3 is built from 15 residues. CDR1 and CDR2 from the germline V gene are LNHNV and YYDKDF (reference sequence). The chain's CDR3 is CATSTGTMNSYEQYF. The CDR3 DNA is TGTGCCACCAGCACAGGGACAATGAATTCCTACGAGCAGTACTTC.

Turning to this clone: Other DNA sequences of this sample code for an identical CDR3. V usage is TRBV19 and J usage is TRBJ1-1, with D tentatively TRBD1 (5 bases). Deletions cut 0 bases from V and 4 bases from J, with 21 bases between. Looked up from germline, CDR1 is LNHDA and CDR2 is SQIVND (reference sequence). The CDR3 loop spans 18 amino acids. This CDR3 reads CASSIEYSRASRGTEAFF. The CDR3 DNA reads TGTGCCAGTAGTATAGAGTACTCCAGGGCCTCCCGGGGCACTGAAGCTTTCTTT.